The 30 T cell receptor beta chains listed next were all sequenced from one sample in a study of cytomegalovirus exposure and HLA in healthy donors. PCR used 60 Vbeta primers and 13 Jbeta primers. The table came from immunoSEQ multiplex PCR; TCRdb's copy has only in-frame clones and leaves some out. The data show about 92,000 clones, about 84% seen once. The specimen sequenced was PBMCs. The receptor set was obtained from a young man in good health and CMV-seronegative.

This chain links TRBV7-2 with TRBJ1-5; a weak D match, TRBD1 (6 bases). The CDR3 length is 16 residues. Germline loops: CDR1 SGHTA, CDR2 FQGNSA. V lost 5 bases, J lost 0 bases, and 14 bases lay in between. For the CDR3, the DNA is TGTGCCAGCAGCCTAGGACAGCCCTATAGCAATCAGCCCCAGCATTTT. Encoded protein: CASSLGQPYSNQPQHF. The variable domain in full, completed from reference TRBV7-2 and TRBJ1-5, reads GAGVSQSPSNKVTEKGKDVELRCDPISGHTALYWYRQSLGQGLEFLIYFQGNSAPDKSGLPSDRFSAERTGGSVSTLTIQRTQQEDSAVYLCASSLGQPYSNQPQHFGDGTRLSIL.

This CDR3 is CASSKGGSRGGNVLTF. The CDR3 region has the DNA TGTGCCAGCAGCAAAGGGGGGTCTCGGGGGGGCAACGTCCTGACTTTC. The chain has TRBV21-1 and TRBJ2-6; TRBD2, the D gene given by the table, was not confirmed from the DNA. TRBV21-1 constitutes a pseudogene. CDR3 length: 16 amino acids.

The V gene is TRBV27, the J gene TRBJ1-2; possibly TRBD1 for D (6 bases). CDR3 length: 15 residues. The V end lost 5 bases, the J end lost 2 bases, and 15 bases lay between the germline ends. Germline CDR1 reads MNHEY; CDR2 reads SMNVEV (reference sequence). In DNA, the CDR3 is TGTGCCAGCAGTCACTACACTACAGGGAACTATGGCTACACCTTC. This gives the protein CASSHYTTGNYGYTF.

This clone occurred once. Here the CDR3 reads CATHRTGGNEQFF. DNA of the CDR3: TGTGCCACCCACCGGACAGGGGGCAATGAGCAGTTCTTC. The chain recombines TRBV27 with TRBJ2-1; 10 bases map to TRBD1. The CDR3 is 13 residues long. The V and J ends lost 10 bases and 6 bases, in that order; junction bases with no gene match: 6. Germline V gives CDR1 MNHEY, CDR2 SMNVEV (reference sequence).

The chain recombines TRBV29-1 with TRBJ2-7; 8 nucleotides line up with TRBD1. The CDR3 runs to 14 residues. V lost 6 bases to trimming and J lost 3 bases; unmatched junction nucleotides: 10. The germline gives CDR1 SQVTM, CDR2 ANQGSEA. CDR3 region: CSVRPQGASYEQYF. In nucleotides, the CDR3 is TGCAGCGTACGTCCTCAGGGGGCCAGCTACGAGCAGTACTTC.

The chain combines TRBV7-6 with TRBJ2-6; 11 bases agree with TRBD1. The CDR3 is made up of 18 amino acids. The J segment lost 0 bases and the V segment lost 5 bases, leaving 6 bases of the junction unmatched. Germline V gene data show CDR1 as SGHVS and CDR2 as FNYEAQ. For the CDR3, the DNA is TGTGCCAGCAGCAGCACCGGGACAGGGGGCTCTGGGGCCAACGTCCTGACTTTC. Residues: CASSSTGTGGSGANVLTF.

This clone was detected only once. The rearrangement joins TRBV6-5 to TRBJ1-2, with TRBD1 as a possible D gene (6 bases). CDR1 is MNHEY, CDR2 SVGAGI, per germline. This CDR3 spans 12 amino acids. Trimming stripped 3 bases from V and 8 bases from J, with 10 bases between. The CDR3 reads CASSYGGGGYTF. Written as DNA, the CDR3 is TGTGCCAGCAGTTATGGGGGGGGCGGCTACACCTTC.

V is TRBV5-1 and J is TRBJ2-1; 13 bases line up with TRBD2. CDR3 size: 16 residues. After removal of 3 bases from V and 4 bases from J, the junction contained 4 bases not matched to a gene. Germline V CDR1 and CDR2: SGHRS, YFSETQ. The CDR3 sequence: CASSWGTSGVYNEQFF. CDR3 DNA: TGCGCCAGCAGCTGGGGGACTAGCGGGGTATACAATGAGCAGTTCTTC. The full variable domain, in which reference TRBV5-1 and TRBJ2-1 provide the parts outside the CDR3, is KAGVTQTPRYLIKTRGQQVTLSCSPISGHRSVSWYQQTPGQGLQFLFEYFSETQRNKGNFPGRFSGRQFSNSRSEMNVSTLELGDSALYLCASSWGTSGVYNEQFFGPGTRLTVL.

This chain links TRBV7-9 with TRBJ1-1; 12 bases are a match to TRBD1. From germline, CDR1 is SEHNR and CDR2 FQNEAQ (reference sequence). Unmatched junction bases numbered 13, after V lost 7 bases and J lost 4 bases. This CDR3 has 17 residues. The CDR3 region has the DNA TGTGCCAGCACCCCCGGGACAGGGGGCAAGATCGGCACTGAAGCTTTCTTT. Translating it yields CASTPGTGGKIGTEAFF.

CDR3 protein: CASSPPPGGKASGNEQFF. The CDR3 DNA sequence: TGTGCCAGCAGCCCTCCACCGGGGGGCAAGGCTTCGGGGAATGAGCAGTTCTTC. V and J are TRBV5-4 and TRBJ2-1; D may be TRBD2 (7 bases). V dropped 4 bases and J dropped 7 bases, with 27 bases sitting between them. Germline values: CDR1 SGHNT, CDR2 YYREEE (reference sequence). CDR3 size: 18 residues.

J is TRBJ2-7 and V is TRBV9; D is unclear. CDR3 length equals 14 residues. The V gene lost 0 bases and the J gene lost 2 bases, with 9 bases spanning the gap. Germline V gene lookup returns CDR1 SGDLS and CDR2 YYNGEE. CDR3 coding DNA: TGTGCCAGCAGCGTAGCCCCCAGTACCTACGAGCAGTACTTC. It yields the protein CASSVAPSTYEQYF.

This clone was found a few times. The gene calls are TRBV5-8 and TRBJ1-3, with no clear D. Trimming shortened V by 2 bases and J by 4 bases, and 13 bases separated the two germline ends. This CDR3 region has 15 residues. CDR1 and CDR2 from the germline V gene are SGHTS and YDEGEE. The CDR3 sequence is CASSFDRGGGNTIYF. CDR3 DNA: TGTGCCAGCAGCTTCGATCGGGGAGGCGGAAACACCATATATTTT.

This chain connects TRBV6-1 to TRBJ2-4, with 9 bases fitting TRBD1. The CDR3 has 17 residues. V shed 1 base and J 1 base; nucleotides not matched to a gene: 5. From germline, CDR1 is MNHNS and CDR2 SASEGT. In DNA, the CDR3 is TGTGCCAGCAGTGAAGGGACAGGGGTTCTCGCCAAAAACATTCAGTACTTC. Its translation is CASSEGTGVLAKNIQYF.

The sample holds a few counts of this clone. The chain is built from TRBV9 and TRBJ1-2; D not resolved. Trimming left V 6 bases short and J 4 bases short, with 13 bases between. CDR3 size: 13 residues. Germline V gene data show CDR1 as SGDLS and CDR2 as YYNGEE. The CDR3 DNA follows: TGTGCCAGCAATCGGGAGCCCGGCTATGGCTACACCTTC. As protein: CASNREPGYGYTF.

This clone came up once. CDR3 protein: CASSSGQLINYGYTF. The CDR3 region has the DNA TGTGCCAGCAGTTCAGGACAGCTGATTAACTATGGCTACACCTTC. The V gene is TRBV6-6, the J gene TRBJ1-2, with D possibly TRBD1 on 6 matching bases. Trimming left V 4 bases short and J 1 base short, with 13 bases between. This CDR3 is built from 15 residues. Germline CDR1 and CDR2: MNHNY and SVGAGI (reference sequence).

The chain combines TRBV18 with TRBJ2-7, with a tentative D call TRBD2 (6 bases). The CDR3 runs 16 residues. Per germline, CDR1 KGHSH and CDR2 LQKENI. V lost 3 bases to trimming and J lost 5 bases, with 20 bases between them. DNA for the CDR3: TGTGCCAGCTCACCGGTTAATGCGGGTCGGGGGAACGAGCAGTACTTC. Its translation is CASSPVNAGRGNEQYF.

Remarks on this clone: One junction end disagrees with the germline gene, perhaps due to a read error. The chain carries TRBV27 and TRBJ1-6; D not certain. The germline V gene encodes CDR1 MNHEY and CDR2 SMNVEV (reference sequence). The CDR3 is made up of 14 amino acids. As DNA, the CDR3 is TGTGCCAGCAGTGTGAGCTCCTATAATTCACCCCCCCACTTT. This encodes CASSVSSYNSPPHF.

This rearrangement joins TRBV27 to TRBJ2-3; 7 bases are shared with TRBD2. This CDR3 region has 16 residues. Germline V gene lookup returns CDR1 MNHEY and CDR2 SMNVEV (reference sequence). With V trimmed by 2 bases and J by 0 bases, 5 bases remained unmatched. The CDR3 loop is CASSLGRGVSTDTQYF. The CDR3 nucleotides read TGTGCCAGCAGTTTAGGTCGGGGGGTTAGCACAGATACGCAGTATTTT.

In DNA form, the CDR3 reads TGTGCCAGCAGCGGTAGGCAGGGCGACACCGGGGAGCTGTTTTTT. This encodes CASSGRQGDTGELFF. V is TRBV9 and J is TRBJ2-2; D possibly corresponds to TRBD1 (5 bases). Trimming shortened V by 3 bases and J by 3 bases, and 12 bases separated the two germline ends. This CDR3 has 15 residues. Germline CDR1 SGDLS, CDR2 YYNGEE.

The CDR3 DNA reads as TGTGCCAGCCTATTGGGGGCAAGAGAAGAGACCCAGTACTTC. Protein sequence: CASLLGAREETQYF. V and J are TRBV6-1 and TRBJ2-5; D is perhaps TRBD1 (6 bases). CDR3 length equals 14 residues. The V gene's germline CDR1 is MNHNS and CDR2 SASEGT. V lost 8 bases, J lost 3 bases, and 16 bases lay in between.

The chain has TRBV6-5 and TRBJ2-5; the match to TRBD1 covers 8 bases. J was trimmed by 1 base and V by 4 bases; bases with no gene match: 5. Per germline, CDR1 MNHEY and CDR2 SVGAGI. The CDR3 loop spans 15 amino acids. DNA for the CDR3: TGTGCCAGCAGTTCTTGGACAGGGTTCCAAGAGACCCAGTACTTC. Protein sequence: CASSSWTGFQETQYF.

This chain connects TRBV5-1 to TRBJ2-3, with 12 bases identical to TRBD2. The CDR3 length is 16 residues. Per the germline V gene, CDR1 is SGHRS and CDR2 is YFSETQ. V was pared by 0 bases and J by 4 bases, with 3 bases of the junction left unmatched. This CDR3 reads CASSLGRTSGADTQYF. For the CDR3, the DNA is TGCGCCAGCAGCTTGGGCCGGACTAGCGGGGCAGATACGCAGTATTTT.

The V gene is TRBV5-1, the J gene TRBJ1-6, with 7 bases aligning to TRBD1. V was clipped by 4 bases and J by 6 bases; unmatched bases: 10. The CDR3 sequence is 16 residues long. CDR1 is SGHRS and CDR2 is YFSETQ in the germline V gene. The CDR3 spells CASSPSRQGVNSPLHF. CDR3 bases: TGCGCCAGCAGCCCCTCCCGACAGGGTGTTAATTCACCCCTCCACTTT.

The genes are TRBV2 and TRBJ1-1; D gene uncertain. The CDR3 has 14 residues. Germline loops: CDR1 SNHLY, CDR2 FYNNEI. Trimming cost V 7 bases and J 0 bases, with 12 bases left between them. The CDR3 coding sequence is TGTGCCAGCAATATGGGAGAACTGAACACTGAAGCTTTCTTT. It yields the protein CASNMGELNTEAFF.

This chain's CDR3 is CAISESGELGNTEAFF. CDR3 bases: TGTGCCATCAGTGAGTCCGGGGAACTGGGAAACACTGAAGCTTTCTTT. V is TRBV10-3 and J is TRBJ1-1, with D unclear. CDR3 length: 16 amino acids. V was pared by 0 bases and J by 2 bases, with 13 bases between. Germline assignment: CDR1 ENHRY and CDR2 SYGVKD.

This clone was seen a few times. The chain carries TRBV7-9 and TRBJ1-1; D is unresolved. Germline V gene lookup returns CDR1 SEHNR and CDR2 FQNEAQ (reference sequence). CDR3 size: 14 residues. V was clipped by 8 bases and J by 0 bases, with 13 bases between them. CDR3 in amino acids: CASHRDTMNTEAFF. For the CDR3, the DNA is TGTGCCAGCCATCGTGACACGATGAACACTGAAGCTTTCTTT.

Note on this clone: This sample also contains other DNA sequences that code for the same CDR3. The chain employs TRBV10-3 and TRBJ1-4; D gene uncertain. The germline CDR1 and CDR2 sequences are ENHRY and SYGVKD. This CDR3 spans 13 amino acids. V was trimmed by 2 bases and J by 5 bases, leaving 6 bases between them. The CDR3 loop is CAISEPRNEKLFF. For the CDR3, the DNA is TGTGCCATCAGTGAGCCCAGGAATGAAAAACTGTTTTTT.

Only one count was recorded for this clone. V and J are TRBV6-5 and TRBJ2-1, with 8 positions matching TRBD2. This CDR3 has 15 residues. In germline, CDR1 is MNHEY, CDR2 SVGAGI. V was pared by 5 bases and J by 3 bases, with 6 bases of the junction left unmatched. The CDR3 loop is CASSHRGGHYNEQFF. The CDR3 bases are TGTGCCAGCAGTCACCGGGGGGGCCACTACAATGAGCAGTTCTTC.

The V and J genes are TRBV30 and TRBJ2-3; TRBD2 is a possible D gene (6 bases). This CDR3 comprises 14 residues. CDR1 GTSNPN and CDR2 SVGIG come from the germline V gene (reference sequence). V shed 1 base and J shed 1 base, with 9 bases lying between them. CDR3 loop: CAWSDPGGTDTQYF. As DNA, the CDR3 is TGTGCCTGGAGTGACCCGGGGGGCACAGATACGCAGTATTTT.

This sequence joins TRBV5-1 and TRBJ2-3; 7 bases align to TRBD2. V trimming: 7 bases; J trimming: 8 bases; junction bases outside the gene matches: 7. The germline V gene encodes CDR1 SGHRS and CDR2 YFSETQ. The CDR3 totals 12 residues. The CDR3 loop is CASSAGMATQYF. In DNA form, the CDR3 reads TGCGCCAGCTCAGCGGGAATGGCTACGCAGTATTTT.